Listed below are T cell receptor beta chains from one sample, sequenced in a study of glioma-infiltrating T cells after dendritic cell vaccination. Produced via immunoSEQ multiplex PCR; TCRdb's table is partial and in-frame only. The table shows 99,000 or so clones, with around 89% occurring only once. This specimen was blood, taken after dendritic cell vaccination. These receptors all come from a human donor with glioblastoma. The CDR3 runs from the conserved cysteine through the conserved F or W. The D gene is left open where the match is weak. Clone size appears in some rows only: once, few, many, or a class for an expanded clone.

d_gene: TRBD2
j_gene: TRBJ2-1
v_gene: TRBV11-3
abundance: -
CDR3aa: CASSPLAGVRNEQFF
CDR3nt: TGTGCCAGCAGCCCACTAGCGGGAGTGCGAAATGAGCAGTTCTTC

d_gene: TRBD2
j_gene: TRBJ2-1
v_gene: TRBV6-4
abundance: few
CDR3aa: CASSKASGSSNNEQFF
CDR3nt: TGTGCCAGCAGCAAAGCCAGCGGGAGCTCTAACAATGAGCAGTTCTTC

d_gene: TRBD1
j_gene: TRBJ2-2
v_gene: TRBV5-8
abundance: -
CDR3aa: CASSLGQGAVGELFF
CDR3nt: TGTGCCAGCAGCTTGGGACAGGGGGCGGTCGGGGAGCTGTTTTTT

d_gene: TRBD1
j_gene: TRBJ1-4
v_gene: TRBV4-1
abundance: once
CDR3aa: CASRHLLAGQDRNEKLFF
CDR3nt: TGCGCCAGCAGACACCTACTCGCCGGACAGGATAGAAATGAAAAACTGTTTTTT

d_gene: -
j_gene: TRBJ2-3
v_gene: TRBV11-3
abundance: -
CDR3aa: CASSQQGSREADTQYF
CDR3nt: TGTGCCAGCAGCCAACAGGGGTCCAGGGAGGCAGATACGCAGTATTTT

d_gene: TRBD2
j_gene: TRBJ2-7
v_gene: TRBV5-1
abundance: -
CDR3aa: CASSLSGRVPNEQYF
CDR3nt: TGCGCCAGCAGCTTAAGCGGGAGGGTACCTAACGAGCAGTACTTC

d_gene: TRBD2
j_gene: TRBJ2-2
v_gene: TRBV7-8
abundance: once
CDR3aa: CASSPRTSGNTGELFF
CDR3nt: TGTGCCAGCAGCCCCCGGACTAGCGGAAACACCGGGGAGCTGTTTTTT

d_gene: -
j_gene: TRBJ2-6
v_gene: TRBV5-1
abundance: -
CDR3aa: CASSFNSYLGANVLTF
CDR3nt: TGCGCCAGCAGCTTCAACAGTTACCTTGGGGCCAACGTCCTGACTTTC

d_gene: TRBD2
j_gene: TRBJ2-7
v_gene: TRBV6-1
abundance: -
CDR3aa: CASIDRLAGVGEQYF
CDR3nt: TGTGCCAGCATTGACCGACTAGCGGGAGTTGGGGAGCAGTACTTC

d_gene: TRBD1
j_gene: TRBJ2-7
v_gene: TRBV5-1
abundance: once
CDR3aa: CASSLNRGAYEQYF
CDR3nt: TGCGCCAGCAGCTTGAACAGGGGGGCCTACGAGCAGTACTTC

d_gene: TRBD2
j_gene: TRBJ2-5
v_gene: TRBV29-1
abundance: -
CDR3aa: CSVAGTSEETQYF
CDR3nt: TGCAGCGTTGCGGGGACTAGTGAAGAGACCCAGTACTTC

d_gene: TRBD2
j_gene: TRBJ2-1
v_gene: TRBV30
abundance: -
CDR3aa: CAWTPGLAVDEQFF
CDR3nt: TGTGCCTGGACGCCGGGACTAGCGGTGGATGAGCAGTTCTTC

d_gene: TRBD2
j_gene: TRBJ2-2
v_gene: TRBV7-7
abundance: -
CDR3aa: CASSSSLSAGGYAGELFF
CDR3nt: TGTGCTAGCAGCTCTAGCCTCTCGGCGGGGGGATACGCCGGGGAGCTGTTTTTT

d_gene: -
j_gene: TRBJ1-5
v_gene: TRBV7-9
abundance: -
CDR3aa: CASSPSGGETQPQHF
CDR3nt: TGTGCCAGCAGCCCTAGCGGGGGGGAAACCCAGCCCCAGCATTTT

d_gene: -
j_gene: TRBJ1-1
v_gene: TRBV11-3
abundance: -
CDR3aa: CASSSQGNTEAFF
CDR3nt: TGTGCCAGCAGCTCCCAGGGGAACACTGAAGCTTTCTTT

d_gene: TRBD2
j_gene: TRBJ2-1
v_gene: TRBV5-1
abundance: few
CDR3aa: CASSLVSGGEFNEQFF
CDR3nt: TGCGCCAGCAGCTTGGTTAGCGGGGGGGAGTTCAATGAGCAGTTCTTC

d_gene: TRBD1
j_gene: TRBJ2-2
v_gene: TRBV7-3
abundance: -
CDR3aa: CASSLDRVGGELFF
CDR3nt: TGTGCCAGCAGCTTGGACAGGGTCGGTGGGGAGCTGTTTTTT

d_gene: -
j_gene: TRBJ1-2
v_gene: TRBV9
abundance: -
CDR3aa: CASSPGGVRYGYTF
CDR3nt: TGTGCCAGCAGCCCTGGGGGGGTGAGATATGGCTACACCTTC

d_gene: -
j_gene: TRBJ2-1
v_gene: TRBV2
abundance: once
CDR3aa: CASSGRGEQFF
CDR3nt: TGTGCCAGCAGTGGTAGGGGTGAGCAGTTCTTC

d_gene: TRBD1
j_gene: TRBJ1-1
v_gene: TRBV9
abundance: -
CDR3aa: CASSVASGQVSEAFF
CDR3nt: TGTGCCAGCAGCGTAGCGTCGGGACAGGTTTCTGAAGCTTTCTTT

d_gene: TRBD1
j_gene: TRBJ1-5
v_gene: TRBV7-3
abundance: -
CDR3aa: CASSRDRYSNQPQHF
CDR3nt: TGTGCCAGCAGCCGGGACAGATATAGCAATCAGCCCCAGCATTTT

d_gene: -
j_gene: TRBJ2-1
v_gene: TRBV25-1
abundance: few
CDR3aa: CASKFKFF
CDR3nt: TGTGCCAGCAAATTCAAGTTCTTC

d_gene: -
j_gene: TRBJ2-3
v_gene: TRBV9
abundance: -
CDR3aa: CASSVGGRDTQYF
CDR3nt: TGTGCCAGCAGCGTAGGAGGGCGGGATACGCAGTATTTT

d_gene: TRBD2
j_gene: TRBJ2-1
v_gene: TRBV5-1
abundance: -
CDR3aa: CASRRGGPDEQFF
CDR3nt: TGCGCCAGCAGGCGGGGGGGCCCCGATGAGCAGTTCTTC

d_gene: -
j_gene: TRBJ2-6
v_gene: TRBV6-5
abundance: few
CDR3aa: CASSSGETGANVLTF
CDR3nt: TGTGCCAGCAGTTCTGGGGAGACTGGGGCCAACGTCCTGACTTTC

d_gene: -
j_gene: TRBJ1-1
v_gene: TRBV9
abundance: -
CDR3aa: CASSVEGWNTEAFF
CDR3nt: TGTGCCAGCAGCGTAGAGGGGTGGAACACTGAAGCTTTCTTT

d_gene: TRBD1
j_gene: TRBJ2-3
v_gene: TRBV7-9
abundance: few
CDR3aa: CASNKGGQATDTQYF
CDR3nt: TGTGCCAGCAACAAAGGGGGACAGGCCACAGATACGCAGTATTTT

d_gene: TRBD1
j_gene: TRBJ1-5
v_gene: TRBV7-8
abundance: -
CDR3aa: CASSLASGQGNQPQHF
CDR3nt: TGTGCCAGCAGCTTAGCATCGGGACAGGGGAATCAGCCCCAGCATTTT

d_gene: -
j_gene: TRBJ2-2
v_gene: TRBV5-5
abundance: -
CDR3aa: CASSLGQSNTGELFF
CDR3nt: TGTGCCAGCAGCTTGGGACAGTCGAACACCGGGGAGCTGTTTTTT

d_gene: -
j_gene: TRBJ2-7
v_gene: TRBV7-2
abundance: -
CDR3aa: CASSRTGSGAFYEQYF
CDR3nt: TGTGCCAGCAGCCGAACAGGGTCAGGGGCCTTCTACGAGCAGTACTTC

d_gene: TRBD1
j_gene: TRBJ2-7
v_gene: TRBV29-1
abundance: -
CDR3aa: CSVEGTGVSEQYF
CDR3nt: TGCAGCGTTGAGGGGACAGGGGTGTCCGAGCAGTACTTC

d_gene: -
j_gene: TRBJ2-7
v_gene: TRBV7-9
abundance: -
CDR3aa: CASSSTDSYEQYF
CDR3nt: TGTGCCAGCAGCTCGACTGATTCCTACGAGCAGTACTTC

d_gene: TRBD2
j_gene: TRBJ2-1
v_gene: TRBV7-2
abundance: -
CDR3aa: CASSLGGTSGGNEQFF
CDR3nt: TGTGCCAGCAGCTTAGGAGGGACTAGCGGAGGCAATGAGCAGTTCTTC

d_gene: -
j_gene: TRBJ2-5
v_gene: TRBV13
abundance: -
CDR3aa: CASSFGSQGFDETQYF
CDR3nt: TGTGCCAGCAGCTTTGGGTCCCAGGGTTTTGATGAGACCCAGTACTTC

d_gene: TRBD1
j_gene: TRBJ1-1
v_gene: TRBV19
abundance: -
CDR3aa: CASSRAGGYTEAFF
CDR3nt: TGTGCCAGCTCCAGGGCAGGGGGCTACACTGAAGCTTTCTTT

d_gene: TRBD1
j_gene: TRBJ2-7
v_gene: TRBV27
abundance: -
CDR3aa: CASSPTTGGKQYF
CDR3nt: TGTGCCAGCAGTCCGACGACAGGGGGGAAGCAGTACTTC

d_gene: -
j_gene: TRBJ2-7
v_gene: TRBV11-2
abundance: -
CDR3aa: CASSLELRSEQYF
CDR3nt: TGTGCCAGCAGCTTAGAATTGAGGAGCGAGCAGTACTTC

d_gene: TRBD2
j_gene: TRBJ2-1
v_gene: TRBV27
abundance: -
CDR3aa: CASSLAGGSPYEQFF
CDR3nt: TGTGCCAGCAGCTTAGCGGGGGGCTCTCCCTATGAGCAGTTCTTC

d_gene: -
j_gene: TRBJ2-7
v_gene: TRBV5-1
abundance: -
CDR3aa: CASSLDSSSYEQYF
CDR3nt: TGCGCCAGCAGCTTGGACTCCTCCTCCTACGAGCAGTACTTC

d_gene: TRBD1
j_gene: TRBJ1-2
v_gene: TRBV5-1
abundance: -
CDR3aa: CASSWSPGTGGGGYTF
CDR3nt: TGCGCCAGCAGCTGGAGCCCTGGGACAGGGGGGGGTGGCTACACCTTC

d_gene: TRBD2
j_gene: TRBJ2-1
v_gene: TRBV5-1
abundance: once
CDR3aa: CASSKAGGYNEQFF
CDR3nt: TGCGCCAGCAGCAAAGCGGGGGGGTACAATGAGCAGTTCTTC

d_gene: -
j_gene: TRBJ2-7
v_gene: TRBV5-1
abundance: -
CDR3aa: CASSFQIDRRAYEQYF
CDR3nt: TGCGCCAGCAGCTTCCAGATTGACAGGCGGGCCTACGAGCAGTACTTC

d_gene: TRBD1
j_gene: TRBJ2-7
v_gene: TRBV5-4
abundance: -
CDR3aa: CASSSPGTGGHEQYF
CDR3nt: TGTGCCAGCAGCTCACCCGGGACAGGGGGCCACGAGCAGTACTTC